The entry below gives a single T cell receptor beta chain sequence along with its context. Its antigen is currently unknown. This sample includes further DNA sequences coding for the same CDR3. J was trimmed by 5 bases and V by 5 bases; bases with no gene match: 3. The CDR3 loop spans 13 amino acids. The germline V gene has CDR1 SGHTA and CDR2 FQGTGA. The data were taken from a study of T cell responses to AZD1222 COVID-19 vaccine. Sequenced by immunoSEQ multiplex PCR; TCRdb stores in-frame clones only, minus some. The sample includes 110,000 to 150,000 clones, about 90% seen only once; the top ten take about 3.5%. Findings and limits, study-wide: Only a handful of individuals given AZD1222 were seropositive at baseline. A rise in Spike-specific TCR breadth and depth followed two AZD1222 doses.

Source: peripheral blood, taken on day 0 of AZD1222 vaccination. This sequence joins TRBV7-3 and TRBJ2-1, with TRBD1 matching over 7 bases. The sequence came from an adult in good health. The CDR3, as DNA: TGTGCCAGCAGCAGGGACAGAAACAATGAGCAGTTCTTC. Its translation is CASSRDRNNEQFF.